Listed below are T cell receptor beta chains from one sample, sequenced in a study of T cells after posttransplantation cyclophosphamide. Libraries were prepared by immunoSEQ multiplex PCR; TCRdb keeps only in-frame clonotypes and omits some of them. This table holds under 10,000 clones, roughly four fifths found once. The material was PBMCs, obtained roughly 1,900 days after a stem cell transplant with posttransplant cyclophosphamide. These receptors all stem from a female patient between 35 and 55 years old who received an allogeneic stem cell transplant from a related donor, was CMV-positive, and had no GVHD. A share of the T cells may be of graft donor origin. CDR3s include the opening cysteine and the closing phenylalanine or tryptophan. Fields, in order: D gene, J gene, clone size, V gene, CDR3 DNA, CDR3 protein. D genes are given only for firm matches. Rows may omit the clone size; those that give it use once, few, many or a size class.

NA | TRBJ2-7 | NA | TRBV6-1 | TGTGCCAGCACCTGCTCCTACGAGCAGTACTTC | CASTCSYEQYF
NA | TRBJ1-2 | few | TRBV25-1 | TGTGCCAGCAGTGAGCAGGCTGGCTACACCTTC | CASSEQAGYTF
NA | TRBJ1-4 | NA | TRBV7-6 | TGTGCCAGCAGCTTAGGGACTCGAGGGGAAAAACTGTTTTTT | CASSLGTRGEKLFF
NA | TRBJ1-1 | NA | TRBV15 | TGTGCCACCAGCAGAGATCCGCAGGGAGGGACTGAAGCTTTCTTT | CATSRDPQGGTEAFF
NA | TRBJ2-7 | NA | TRBV5-6 | TGTGCCAGCAGCCTTCAGTCACAGGGTCGCTACGAGCAGTACTTC | CASSLQSQGRYEQYF
NA | TRBJ1-1 | NA | TRBV2 | TGTGCAAGCAACCTGGCTGTGGGAGACACTGAAGCTTTCTTT | CASNLAVGDTEAFF
TRBD2 | TRBJ2-7 | NA | TRBV11-2 | TGTGCCAGCAGCTGGGAGGTAGCGGGATCCTACGAGCAGTACTTC | CASSWEVAGSYEQYF
NA | TRBJ2-2 | NA | TRBV9 | TGTGCCAGCAGCGTAGTGACAGGTGGGAACACCGGGGAGCTGTTTTTT | CASSVVTGGNTGELFF
NA | TRBJ2-7 | NA | TRBV7-6 | TGTGCCAGCAGCCCTCAAGCAGGGGCGAGCGCCTACGAGCAGTACTTC | CASSPQAGASAYEQYF
NA | TRBJ1-5 | NA | TRBV9 | TGTGCCAGCAGCGTAGCCGGGTCTGGGCCCCAGCATTTT | CASSVAGSGPQHF
TRBD1 | TRBJ1-2 | NA | TRBV5-8 | TGTGCCAGCAGCTCTCGGGACAGGTGGCTGGAGACCTTC | CASSSRDRWLETF
NA | TRBJ1-1 | NA | TRBV18 | TGTGCCAGCCCGAAACCCCCGGCAACGGGGAACACTGAAGCTTTCTTT | CASPKPPATGNTEAFF
NA | TRBJ1-4 | NA | TRBV7-8 | TGTGCCAGCACCCGAGGAGAATATGAAAAGCTGTTTTTT | CASTRGEYEKLFF
NA | TRBJ2-1 | NA | TRBV6-1 | TGTGCCAGCAGTGTAGCCTCAGGGCAGGGTGAGCAGTTCTTC | CASSVASGQGEQFF
NA | TRBJ1-1 | NA | TRBV9 | TGTGCCAGCAGCGTAACGGGGTGGGACTCAGCTGAAGCTTTCTTT | CASSVTGWDSAEAFF
TRBD1 | TRBJ2-2 | NA | TRBV5-1 | TGCGCCAGCAGGCGGACAGGGGACACCGGGGAGCTGTTTTTT | CASRRTGDTGELFF
TRBD1 | TRBJ2-2 | NA | TRBV19 | TGTGCCAGTAGTATTCTACAGGGGGTAAGGGCCGGGGAGCTGTTTTTT | CASSILQGVRAGELFF
NA | TRBJ1-1 | NA | TRBV28 | TGTGCCAGCAGCGTATTAGGGGGTTTGAACACTGAAGCTTTCTTT | CASSVLGGLNTEAFF